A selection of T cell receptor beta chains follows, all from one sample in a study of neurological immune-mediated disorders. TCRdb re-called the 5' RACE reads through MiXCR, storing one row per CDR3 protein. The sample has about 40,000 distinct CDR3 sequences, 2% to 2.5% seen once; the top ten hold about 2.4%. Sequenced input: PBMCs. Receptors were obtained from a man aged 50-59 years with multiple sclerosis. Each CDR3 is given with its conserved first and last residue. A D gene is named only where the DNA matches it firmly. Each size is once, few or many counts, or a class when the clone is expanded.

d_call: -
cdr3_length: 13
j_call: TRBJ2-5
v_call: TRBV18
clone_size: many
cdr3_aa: CASSPGLQETQYF
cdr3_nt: TGTGCCAGCTCACCAGGGCTGCAAGAGACCCAGTACTTC

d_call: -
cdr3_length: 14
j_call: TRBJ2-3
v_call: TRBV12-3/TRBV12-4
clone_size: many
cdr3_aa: CASRAGTGTDTQYF
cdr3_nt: TGTGCCAGCCGGGCGGGAACGGGCACAGATACGCAGTATTTT

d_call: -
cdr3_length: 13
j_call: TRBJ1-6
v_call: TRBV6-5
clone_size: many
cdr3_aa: CASSYQNNSPLHF
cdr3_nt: TGTGCCAGCAGTTACCAGAATAATTCACCCCTCCACTTT

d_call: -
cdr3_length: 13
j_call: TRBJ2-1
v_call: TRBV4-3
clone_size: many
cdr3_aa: CASSQAVPGEQFF
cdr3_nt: TGCGCCAGCAGCCAAGCCGTACCTGGCGAGCAGTTCTTC

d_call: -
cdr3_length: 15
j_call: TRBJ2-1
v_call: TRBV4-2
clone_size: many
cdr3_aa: CASSQELNQGGEQFF
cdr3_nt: TGTGCCAGCAGCCAAGAATTGAATCAGGGGGGTGAGCAGTTCTTC

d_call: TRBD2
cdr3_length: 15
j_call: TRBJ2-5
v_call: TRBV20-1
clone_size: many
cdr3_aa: CSARGVTGGAETQYF
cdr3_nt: TGCAGTGCTAGAGGGGTTACGGGGGGAGCGGAGACCCAGTACTTC

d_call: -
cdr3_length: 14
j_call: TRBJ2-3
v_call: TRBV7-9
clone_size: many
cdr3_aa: CASSLLQGPDTQYF
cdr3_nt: TGTGCCAGCAGCTTATTGCAGGGCCCAGATACGCAGTATTTT

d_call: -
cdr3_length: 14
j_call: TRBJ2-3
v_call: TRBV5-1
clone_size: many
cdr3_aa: CASSLPGSADTQYF
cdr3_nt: TGCGCCAGCAGCTTGCCCGGTTCCGCAGATACGCAGTATTTT

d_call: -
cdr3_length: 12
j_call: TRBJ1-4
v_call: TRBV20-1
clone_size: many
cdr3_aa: CSARGPAEKLFF
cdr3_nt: TGCAGTGCTAGAGGACCAGCAGAAAAACTGTTTTTT

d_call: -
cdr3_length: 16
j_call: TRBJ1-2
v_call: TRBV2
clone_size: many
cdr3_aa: CASSEALTRTNYGYTF
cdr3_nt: TGTGCCAGCAGTGAAGCGCTTACGAGGACAAACTATGGCTACACCTTC

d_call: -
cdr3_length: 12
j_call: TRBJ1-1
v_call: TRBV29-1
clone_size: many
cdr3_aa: CSVQGSSTEAFF
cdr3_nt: TGCAGCGTGCAGGGTTCTTCGACTGAAGCTTTCTTT

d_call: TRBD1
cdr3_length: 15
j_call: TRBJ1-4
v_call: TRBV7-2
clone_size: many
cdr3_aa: CASSARSQGVEKLFF
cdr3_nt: TGTGCCAGCAGCGCACGGTCCCAGGGGGTAGAAAAACTGTTTTTT

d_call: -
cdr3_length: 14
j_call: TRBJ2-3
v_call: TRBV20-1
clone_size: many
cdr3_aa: CSARDQRTTDTQYF
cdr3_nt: TGCAGTGCTAGAGATCAGAGAACCACAGATACGCAGTATTTT

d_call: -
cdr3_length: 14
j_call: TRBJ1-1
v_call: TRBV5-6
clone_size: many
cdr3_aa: CASSFGQSNTEAFF
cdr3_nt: TGTGCCAGCAGCTTTGGCCAGTCGAACACTGAAGCTTTCTTT

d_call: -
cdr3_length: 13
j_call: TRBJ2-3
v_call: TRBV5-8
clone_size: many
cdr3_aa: CASSLRGTDTQYF
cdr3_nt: TGTGCCAGCAGCTTACGGGGCACAGATACGCAGTATTTT

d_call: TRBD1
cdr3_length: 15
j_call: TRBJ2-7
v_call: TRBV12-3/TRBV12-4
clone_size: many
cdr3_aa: CASSLGQGPSYEQYF
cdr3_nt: TGTGCCAGCAGCCTGGGACAGGGGCCCTCCTACGAGCAGTACTTC

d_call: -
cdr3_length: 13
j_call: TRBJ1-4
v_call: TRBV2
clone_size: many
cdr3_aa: CASSVLQNEKLFF
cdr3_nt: TGTGCCAGCAGTGTACTCCAGAATGAAAAACTGTTTTTT

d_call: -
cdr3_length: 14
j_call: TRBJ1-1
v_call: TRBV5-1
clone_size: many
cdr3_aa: CASSLVGMNTEAFF
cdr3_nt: TGCGCCAGCAGCTTAGTGGGCATGAACACTGAAGCTTTCTTT

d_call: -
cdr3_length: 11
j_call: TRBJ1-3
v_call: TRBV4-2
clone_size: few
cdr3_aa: CASRKENTIYF
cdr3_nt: TGTGCCAGCAGAAAAGAGAACACCATATATTTT

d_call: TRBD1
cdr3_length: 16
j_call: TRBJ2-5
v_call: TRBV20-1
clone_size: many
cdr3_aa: CSALGLSGTAQETQYF
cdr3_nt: TGCAGTGCTCTAGGCCTCTCGGGGACAGCCCAAGAGACCCAGTACTTC

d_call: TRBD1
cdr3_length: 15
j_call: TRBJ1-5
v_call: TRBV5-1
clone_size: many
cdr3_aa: CASSFGTGVDQPQHF
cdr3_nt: TGCGCCAGCAGCTTCGGGACAGGGGTGGATCAGCCCCAGCATTTT

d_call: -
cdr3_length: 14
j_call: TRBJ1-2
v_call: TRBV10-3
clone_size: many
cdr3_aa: CAISEPQTYLGYTF
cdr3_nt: TGTGCCATCAGTGAGCCGCAGACTTACCTCGGCTACACCTTC

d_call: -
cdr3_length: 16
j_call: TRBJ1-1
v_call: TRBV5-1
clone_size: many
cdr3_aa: CASSPEGGGVNTEAFF
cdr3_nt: TGCGCCAGCAGCCCCGAGGGGGGCGGAGTGAACACTGAAGCTTTCTTT

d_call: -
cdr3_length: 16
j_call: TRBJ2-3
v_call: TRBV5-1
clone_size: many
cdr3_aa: CASSPGVQPSTDTQYF
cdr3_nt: TGCGCCAGCAGCCCCGGCGTGCAGCCTAGCACAGATACGCAGTATTTT

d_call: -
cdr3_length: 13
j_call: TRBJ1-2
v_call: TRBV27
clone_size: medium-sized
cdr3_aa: CASSLSSGLGYTF
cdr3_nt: TGTGCCAGCAGTTTATCATCAGGGTTGGGCTACACCTTC

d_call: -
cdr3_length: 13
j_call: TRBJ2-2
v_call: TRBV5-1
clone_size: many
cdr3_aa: CASSSQADGELFF
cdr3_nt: TGCGCCAGCAGCTCCCAAGCGGACGGGGAGCTGTTTTTT

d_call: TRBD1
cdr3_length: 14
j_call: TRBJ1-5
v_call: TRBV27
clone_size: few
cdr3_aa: CASSFQGADQPQNF
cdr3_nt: TGTGCCAGCAGTTTTCAGGGGGCCGATCAGCCCCAGAATTTT

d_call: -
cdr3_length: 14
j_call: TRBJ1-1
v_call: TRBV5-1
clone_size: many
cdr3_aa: CASSWDGARTEAFF
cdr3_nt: TGCGCCAGCAGCTGGGACGGGGCGCGGACTGAAGCTTTCTTT

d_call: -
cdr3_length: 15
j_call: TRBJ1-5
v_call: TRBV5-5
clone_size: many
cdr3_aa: CASSLGTISNQPQHF
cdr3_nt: TGTGCCAGCAGCCTGGGAACAATAAGCAATCAGCCCCAGCATTTT

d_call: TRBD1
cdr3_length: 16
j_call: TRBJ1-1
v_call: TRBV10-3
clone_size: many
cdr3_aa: CAISESPGQRNTEAFF
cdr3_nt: TGTGCCATCAGTGAGTCGCCGGGACAGAGGAACACTGAAGCTTTCTTT

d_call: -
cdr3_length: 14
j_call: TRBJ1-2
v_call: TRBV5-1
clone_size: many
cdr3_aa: CASSLVVGSYGYTF
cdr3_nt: TGCGCCAGCAGCTTGGTCGTGGGGAGCTATGGCTACACCTTC

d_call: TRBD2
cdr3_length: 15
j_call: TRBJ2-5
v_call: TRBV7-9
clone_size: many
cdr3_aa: CASRPGLAGMETQYF
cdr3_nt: TGTGCCAGCAGACCGGGACTAGCGGGGATGGAGACCCAGTACTTC

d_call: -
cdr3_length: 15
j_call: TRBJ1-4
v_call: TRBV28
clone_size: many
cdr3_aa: CASIASRGLGEKLFF
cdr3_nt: TGTGCCAGCATAGCGTCGAGGGGTTTAGGTGAAAAACTGTTTTTT

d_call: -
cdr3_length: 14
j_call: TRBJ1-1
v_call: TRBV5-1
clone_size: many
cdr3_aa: CASSNSPGYTEAFF
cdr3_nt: TGCGCCAGCAGCAATTCTCCGGGGTACACTGAAGCTTTCTTT

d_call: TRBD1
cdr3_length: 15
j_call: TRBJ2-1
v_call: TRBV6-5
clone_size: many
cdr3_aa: CASSYRQGWRNEQFF
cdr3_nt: TGTGCCAGCAGTTACCGACAGGGCTGGCGGAATGAGCAGTTCTTC

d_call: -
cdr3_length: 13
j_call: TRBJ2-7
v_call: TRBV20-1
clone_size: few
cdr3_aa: CSARLETLNEQYF
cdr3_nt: TGCAGTGCTAGATTAGAAACCTTGAACGAGCAGTACTTC

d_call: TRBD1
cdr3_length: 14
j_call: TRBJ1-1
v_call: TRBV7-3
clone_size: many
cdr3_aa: CASSPQPGQGEAFF
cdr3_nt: TGTGCCAGCAGCCCCCAACCGGGACAGGGAGAAGCTTTCTTT